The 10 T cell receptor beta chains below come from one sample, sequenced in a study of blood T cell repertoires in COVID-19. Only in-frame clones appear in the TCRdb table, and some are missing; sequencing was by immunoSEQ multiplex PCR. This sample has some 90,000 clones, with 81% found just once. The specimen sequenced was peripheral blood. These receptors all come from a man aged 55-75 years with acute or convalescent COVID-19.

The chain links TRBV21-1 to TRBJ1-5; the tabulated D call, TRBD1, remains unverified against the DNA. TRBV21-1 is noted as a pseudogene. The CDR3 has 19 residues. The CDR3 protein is CASSTQLALTGNSNQPQHF. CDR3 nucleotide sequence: TGTGCCAGCAGCACCCAGTTAGCCCTGACAGGGAATAGCAATCAGCCCCAGCATTTT.

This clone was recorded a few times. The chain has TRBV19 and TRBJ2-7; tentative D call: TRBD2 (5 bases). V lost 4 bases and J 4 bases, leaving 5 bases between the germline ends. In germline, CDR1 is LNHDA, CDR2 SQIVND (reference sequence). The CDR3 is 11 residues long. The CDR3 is CASSTGYEQYF. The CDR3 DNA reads TGTGCCAGTAGTACGGGATACGAGCAGTACTTC. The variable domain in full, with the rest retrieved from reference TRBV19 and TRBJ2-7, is DGGITQSPKYLFRKEGQNVTLSCEQNLNHDAMYWYRQDPGQGLRLIYYSQIVNDFQKGDIAEGYSVSREKKESFPLTVTSAQKNPTAFYLCASSTGYEQYFGPGTRLTVT.

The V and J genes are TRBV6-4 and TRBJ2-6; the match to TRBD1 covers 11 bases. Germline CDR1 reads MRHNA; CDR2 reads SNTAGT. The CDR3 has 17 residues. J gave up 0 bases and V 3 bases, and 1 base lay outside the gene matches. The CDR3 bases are TGTGCCAGCAGTGAAGGGACAGGGGGCTCTGGGGCCAACGTCCTGACTTTC. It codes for CASSEGTGGSGANVLTF.

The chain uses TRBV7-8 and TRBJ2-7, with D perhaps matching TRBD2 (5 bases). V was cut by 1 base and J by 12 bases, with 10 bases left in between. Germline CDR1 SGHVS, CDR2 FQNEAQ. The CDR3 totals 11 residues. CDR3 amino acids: CASSLEGAPYF. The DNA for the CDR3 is TGTGCCAGCAGCTTAGAGGGAGCGCCGTACTTC.

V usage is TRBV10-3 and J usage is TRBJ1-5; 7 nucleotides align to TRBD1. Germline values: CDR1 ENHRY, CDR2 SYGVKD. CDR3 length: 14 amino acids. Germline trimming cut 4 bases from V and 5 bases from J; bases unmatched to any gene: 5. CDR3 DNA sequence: TGTGCCATCAGTGGGACAGGTGACGATCAGCCCCAGCATTTT. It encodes CAISGTGDDQPQHF.

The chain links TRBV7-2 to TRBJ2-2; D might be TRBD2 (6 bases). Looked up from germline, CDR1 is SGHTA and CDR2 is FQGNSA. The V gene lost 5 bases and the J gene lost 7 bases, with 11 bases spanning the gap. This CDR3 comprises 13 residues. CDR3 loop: CASSPAGFGELFF. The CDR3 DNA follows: TGTGCCAGCAGCCCTGCGGGGTTCGGGGAGCTGTTTTTT.

The CDR3 DNA reads TGTGCCAGCAGCCCCTTAATCGGACAGGGACAGTTCTTC. This translates into CASSPLIGQGQFF. This rearrangement joins TRBV7-2 to TRBJ2-1, with 8 positions matching TRBD1. V gave up 5 bases and J gave up 13 bases; unmatched junction bases: 10. The CDR3 consists of 13 residues. Looked up from germline, CDR1 is SGHTA and CDR2 is FQGNSA.

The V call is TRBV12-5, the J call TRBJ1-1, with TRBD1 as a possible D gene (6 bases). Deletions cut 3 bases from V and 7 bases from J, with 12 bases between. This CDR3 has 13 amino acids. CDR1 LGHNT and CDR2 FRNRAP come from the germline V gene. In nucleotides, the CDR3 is TGTGCTAGTGGTTTACAACAGGGTCATGAAGCTTTCTTT. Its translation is CASGLQQGHEAFF.

DNA of the CDR3: TGTGCCAGCAGTGAATTTACTAGCGGAAGAACAGATACGCAGTATTTT. This encodes CASSEFTSGRTDTQYF. The V gene is TRBV25-1, the J gene TRBJ2-3; 8 nucleotides align to TRBD2. Germline CDR1 and CDR2: MGHDK and SYGVNS. The CDR3 has 16 residues. The V segment lost 1 base and the J segment 3 bases; nucleotides outside the gene matches: 6.

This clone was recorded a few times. CDR3 in DNA: TGCGCCAGCAGCGAAAGTTTGACAGGGAGTTACACCGGGGAGCTGTTTTTT. Encoded protein: CASSESLTGSYTGELFF. The chain combines TRBV4-3 with TRBJ2-2; 7 nucleotides align to TRBD1. CDR1 and CDR2 from the germline V gene are LGHNA and YSLEER. Trimming cost V 5 bases and J 3 bases; bases outside gene matches: 12. The CDR3 is made up of 17 amino acids.